This TCR beta chain was documented in a study of shared clonotypes between healthy human individuals. The study, taken as a whole, reports: Richness estimates generally favored naive over memory subsets. For naive CD4 cells, around 5.1% of clonotypes were shared across a handful of donors.

Measured with immunoSEQ multiplex PCR; TCRdb has only the in-frame clones, and not every one. This sample carries about 600,000 clones, roughly 97% of them seen once, and the ten largest clones take less than 0.065%. A word on this clone: What it binds is unknown.

The sequencing input was naive CD4+ T cells sorted from blood. Subset described: CD45RA+ positively selected. This sequence was found in a woman aged 30 to 39 in good health.

CDR3 amino acids: CAWAGVGDTQYF. CDR3 nucleotide sequence: TGTGCCTGGGCGGGAGTTGGAGATACGCAGTATTTT. The rearrangement links TRBV30 to TRBJ2-3; 7 bases align to TRBD2. Losses at the gene ends were 5 bases for V and 5 bases for J; bases not matched to a gene: 4. The CDR3 is 12 residues long. Germline V gene lookup returns CDR1 GTSNPN and CDR2 SVGIG (reference sequence). Supplemented by reference TRBV30 and TRBJ2-3, the full variable domain reads SQTIHQWPATLVQPVGSPLSLECTVEGTSNPNLYWYRQAAGRGLQLLFYSVGIGQISSEVPQNLSASRPQDRQFILSSKKLLLSDSGFYLCAWAGVGDTQYFGPGTRLTVL.